Listed below are T cell receptor beta chains from one sample, sequenced in a study of cytomegalovirus exposure and HLA in healthy donors. The assay was immunoSEQ multiplex PCR, and TCRdb's table has in-frame clones only and misses some. The table shows roughly 200,000 clones, with roughly four fifths occurring only once. The material sequenced was PBMCs. Receptor source: a young woman in good health and CMV-seronegative. Each CDR3 is given with its conserved first and last residue. Each record gives: D gene, J gene, V gene, clone size, CDR3 DNA, CDR3 protein. The D gene is left open where the match is weak. A clone size is listed for some rows: how often the clone was seen (once, few, many), or a class if it is expanded.

d_call: NA; j_call: TRBJ2-2; v_call: TRBV27; clone_size: NA; cdr3_nt: TGTGCCAGCAGTTCGAACCCGACCAGGTATCGGGAGCTGTTTTTT; cdr3_aa: CASSSNPTRYRELFF
d_call: TRBD1; j_call: TRBJ2-6; v_call: TRBV19; clone_size: NA; cdr3_nt: TGTGCCAGTCATGCCCGGGACAGGCCCTCTGGGGCCAACGTCCTGACTTTC; cdr3_aa: CASHARDRPSGANVLTF
d_call: NA; j_call: TRBJ2-1; v_call: TRBV11-2; clone_size: NA; cdr3_nt: TGTGCCAGCAGCTTAGGACGACAGGGAGGAATCAATGAGCAGTTCTTC; cdr3_aa: CASSLGRQGGINEQFF
d_call: TRBD1; j_call: TRBJ1-1; v_call: TRBV18; clone_size: NA; cdr3_nt: TGTGCCAGCTCATCCGGACAGGGGAACACTGAAGCTTTCTTT; cdr3_aa: CASSSGQGNTEAFF
d_call: NA; j_call: TRBJ1-2; v_call: TRBV4-2; clone_size: NA; cdr3_nt: TGTGCCAGCAGCAGCGGGACGCCAAGTGGCTACACCTTC; cdr3_aa: CASSSGTPSGYTF
d_call: NA; j_call: TRBJ1-1; v_call: TRBV6-1; clone_size: few; cdr3_nt: TGTGCCAGCAACCCGGCGGGTCTGACTGAAGCTTTCTTT; cdr3_aa: CASNPAGLTEAFF
d_call: TRBD2; j_call: TRBJ2-7; v_call: TRBV7-2; clone_size: NA; cdr3_nt: TGTGCCAGCAGCTTCGGGGGAGGGGCCTACGAGCAGTACTTC; cdr3_aa: CASSFGGGAYEQYF
d_call: TRBD1; j_call: TRBJ2-3; v_call: TRBV19; clone_size: NA; cdr3_nt: TGTGCCAGTAGTACCCGACGGACAGGGGGCGCCTGGGCGGACACAGATACGCAGTATTTT; cdr3_aa: CASSTRRTGGAWADTDTQYF
d_call: NA; j_call: TRBJ2-3; v_call: TRBV27; clone_size: NA; cdr3_nt: TGTGCCAGCAGTTATGACTCGTATACGCAGTATTTT; cdr3_aa: CASSYDSYTQYF
d_call: NA; j_call: TRBJ1-2; v_call: TRBV19; clone_size: NA; cdr3_nt: TGTGCCACCGAGGGGGGGGCAAAGAATGGCTACACCTTC; cdr3_aa: CATEGGAKNGYTF
d_call: TRBD2; j_call: TRBJ2-1; v_call: TRBV5-1; clone_size: NA; cdr3_nt: TGCGCCAGCAGCTTGGATACTAGCGGGAGTCTGTCGTACCGCGGTGAGCAGTTCTTC; cdr3_aa: CASSLDTSGSLSYRGEQFF
d_call: NA; j_call: TRBJ2-1; v_call: TRBV18; clone_size: NA; cdr3_nt: TGTGCCAGCTCAAGCCTCGGGCAGGGACTCTCCTACAATGAGCAGTTCTTC; cdr3_aa: CASSSLGQGLSYNEQFF
d_call: TRBD1; j_call: TRBJ2-1; v_call: TRBV29-1; clone_size: once; cdr3_nt: TGCAGCGGCGAGACAGGGATGGTGCATGAGCAGTTCTTC; cdr3_aa: CSGETGMVHEQFF
d_call: TRBD2; j_call: TRBJ2-2; v_call: TRBV19; clone_size: NA; cdr3_nt: TGTGCCAGTAGTCCTAGCGGGAGGGTCCGGAACACCGGGGAGCTGTTTTTT; cdr3_aa: CASSPSGRVRNTGELFF
d_call: TRBD2; j_call: TRBJ2-3; v_call: TRBV4-3; clone_size: NA; cdr3_nt: TGCGCCAGCAGCCAAAGGTGGTCTCGGGAGGCGAGCACAGATACGCAGTATTTT; cdr3_aa: CASSQRWSREASTDTQYF
d_call: NA; j_call: TRBJ1-3; v_call: TRBV5-6; clone_size: NA; cdr3_nt: TGTGCCAGCAGCTTGGATCAGGCTGGAAACACCATATATTTT; cdr3_aa: CASSLDQAGNTIYF
d_call: TRBD2; j_call: TRBJ2-1; v_call: TRBV15; clone_size: NA; cdr3_nt: TGTGCCACCAGCAGAACCGCTAGCGGGGGATCCTACAATGAGCAGTTCTTC; cdr3_aa: CATSRTASGGSYNEQFF
d_call: NA; j_call: TRBJ2-1; v_call: TRBV25-1; clone_size: NA; cdr3_nt: TGTGCCAGCAGCTCACTAGATTACAATGAGCAGTTCTTC; cdr3_aa: CASSSLDYNEQFF
d_call: TRBD2; j_call: TRBJ2-3; v_call: TRBV9; clone_size: NA; cdr3_nt: TGTGCCAGCAGCGTGGCTAGCGGGAACCCAGATACGCAGTATTTT; cdr3_aa: CASSVASGNPDTQYF
d_call: NA; j_call: TRBJ1-3; v_call: TRBV9; clone_size: NA; cdr3_nt: TGTGCCAGCAGCCCTAATCTTTCTGGAAACACCATATATTTT; cdr3_aa: CASSPNLSGNTIYF
d_call: TRBD2; j_call: TRBJ2-1; v_call: TRBV6-1; clone_size: NA; cdr3_nt: TGTGCCAGCACCCTCGGCGGACTAGCGTACGCCAAGCAGTTCTTC; cdr3_aa: CASTLGGLAYAKQFF
d_call: NA; j_call: TRBJ1-5; v_call: TRBV6-1; clone_size: NA; cdr3_nt: TGTGCCAGCAGTGAATTGAACAGCCAAATTAGCAATCAGCCCCAGCATTTT; cdr3_aa: CASSELNSQISNQPQHF
d_call: NA; j_call: TRBJ2-3; v_call: TRBV5-4; clone_size: NA; cdr3_nt: TGTGCCAGCAGCTCAGCGGGCACAGATACGCAGTATTTT; cdr3_aa: CASSSAGTDTQYF
d_call: TRBD2; j_call: TRBJ2-5; v_call: TRBV4-3; clone_size: NA; cdr3_nt: TGCGCCAGCAGCCAAGGGACGGGACTAGCGGAAGAGACCCAGTACTTC; cdr3_aa: CASSQGTGLAEETQYF
d_call: NA; j_call: TRBJ2-5; v_call: TRBV25-1; clone_size: NA; cdr3_nt: TGTGCCAGCAGTGACCCGGGGTGGCAAGAGACCCAGTACTTC; cdr3_aa: CASSDPGWQETQYF
d_call: NA; j_call: TRBJ2-5; v_call: TRBV18; clone_size: NA; cdr3_nt: TGTGCCAGCTCTAAATCCCAGAGGGAAGAGACCCAGTACTTC; cdr3_aa: CASSKSQREETQYF
d_call: NA; j_call: TRBJ1-3; v_call: TRBV7-9; clone_size: NA; cdr3_nt: TGTGCCAGCAGCGCGGTGGAATCTGGAAACACCATATATTTT; cdr3_aa: CASSAVESGNTIYF
d_call: TRBD2; j_call: TRBJ2-3; v_call: TRBV7-9; clone_size: NA; cdr3_nt: TGTGCCAGCAACGAGGGACTAGCTGAGGCAGATACGCAGTATTTT; cdr3_aa: CASNEGLAEADTQYF
d_call: NA; j_call: TRBJ2-3; v_call: TRBV10-3; clone_size: NA; cdr3_nt: TGTGCCATCAAGGTATCGGGGTTTTCCGATACGCAGTATTTT; cdr3_aa: CAIKVSGFSDTQYF
d_call: TRBD1; j_call: TRBJ1-2; v_call: TRBV7-2; clone_size: NA; cdr3_nt: TGTGCCAGCAGCTTGGGACAGGGTGTCAATGGCTACACCTTC; cdr3_aa: CASSLGQGVNGYTF
d_call: TRBD2; j_call: TRBJ2-3; v_call: TRBV28; clone_size: few; cdr3_nt: TGTGCCAGCACCCCAGGGACTAGCGGGAGGGGTAATACGCAGTATTTT; cdr3_aa: CASTPGTSGRGNTQYF
d_call: NA; j_call: TRBJ1-4; v_call: TRBV2; clone_size: few; cdr3_nt: TGTGCCAGCAGTTCCGGGGGGCGTACTAATGAAAAACTGTTTTTT; cdr3_aa: CASSSGGRTNEKLFF
d_call: TRBD1; j_call: TRBJ1-3; v_call: TRBV6-5; clone_size: NA; cdr3_nt: TGTGCCAGCAGGAAAACAGGGGTTTCTGGAAACACCATATATTTT; cdr3_aa: CASRKTGVSGNTIYF
d_call: NA; j_call: TRBJ2-1; v_call: TRBV29-1; clone_size: NA; cdr3_nt: TGCAGCGCTGAGGGCAGGGGGGAATACAATGAGCAGTTCTTC; cdr3_aa: CSAEGRGEYNEQFF
d_call: NA; j_call: TRBJ2-1; v_call: TRBV5-4; clone_size: NA; cdr3_nt: TGTGCCAGCAGCTCTAGCAATCCCAATGAGCAGTTCTTC; cdr3_aa: CASSSSNPNEQFF
d_call: NA; j_call: TRBJ2-5; v_call: TRBV9; clone_size: NA; cdr3_nt: TGTGCCAGCAGCGTAGGGGGGGAGGAGGAAGGGACCCAGTACTTC; cdr3_aa: CASSVGGEEEGTQYF
d_call: NA; j_call: TRBJ2-3; v_call: TRBV4-2; clone_size: few; cdr3_nt: TGTGCCAGCAGCCAAGCTATCCGGGGAGCAGATACGCAGTATTTT; cdr3_aa: CASSQAIRGADTQYF
d_call: NA; j_call: TRBJ1-3; v_call: TRBV28; clone_size: NA; cdr3_nt: TGTGCCAGCGGGGGCGGGTTTGAACCCCGACCTGGAAACACCATATATTTT; cdr3_aa: CASGGGFEPRPGNTIYF
d_call: TRBD1; j_call: TRBJ2-3; v_call: TRBV5-1; clone_size: NA; cdr3_nt: TGCGCCAGCAGCTACGACAGGGTAAAGGATACGCAGTATTTT; cdr3_aa: CASSYDRVKDTQYF
d_call: NA; j_call: TRBJ2-1; v_call: TRBV7-9; clone_size: NA; cdr3_nt: TGTGCCAGCAGCCCGAGGGGGACCGAGGGAGTGGGTGAGCAGTTCTTC; cdr3_aa: CASSPRGTEGVGEQFF